The 2 T cell receptor beta chains in this list originate from one sample, sequenced in a study of early T cells in non-severe SARS-CoV-2 infection. Via MiXCR, TCRdb re-called the 5' RACE reads, giving one row per CDR3 protein. The data show over 75,000 distinct CDR3 sequences, under 15% seen once. The sequenced sample consisted of whole blood. The receptors shown here come from an adult who was a healthcare worker with PCR-confirmed SARS-CoV-2 infection or an uninfected control (not recorded which).

This clonotype was seen many times. The J gene is TRBJ2-7, the V gene TRBV28; possible D gene TRBD2, 7 bases. V was trimmed by 4 bases and J by 2 bases, leaving 21 bases between them. This CDR3 spans 17 amino acids. Germline CDR1 is MDHEN and CDR2 is SYDVKM. CDR3: CASSSSPRRGLAYEQYF. The CDR3 DNA sequence: TGTGCCAGCAGTTCGTCGCCTCGGCGGGGGCTGGCCTACGAGCAGTACTTC. Supplemented by reference TRBV28 and TRBJ2-7, the full variable domain reads DVKVTQSSRYLVKRTGEKVFLECVQDMDHENMFWYRQDPGLGLRLIYFSYDVKMKEKGDIPEGYSVSREKKERFSLILESASTNQTSMYLCASSSSPRRGLAYEQYFGPGTRLTVT.

J is TRBJ2-3 and V is TRBV10-1; 8 bases are a match to TRBD2. Trimming cost V 2 bases and J 1 base; bases outside gene matches: 2. The V gene's germline CDR1 is WNHNN and CDR2 SYGVQD (reference sequence). The CDR3 totals 15 residues. For the CDR3, the DNA is TGCGCCAGCAGTGAGACAGCGGGGGGCACAGATACGCAGTATTTT. This sequence encodes CASSETAGGTDTQYF.